The TCR beta chain described here comes from a study of shared clonotypes between healthy human individuals. Donors were healthy HIV-negative adults without recently reported acute infections or vaccinations. Remarks on this clone: This specimen includes other DNA sequences encoding the same CDR3.

The table came from immunoSEQ multiplex PCR; TCRdb's copy has only in-frame clones and leaves some out. The sample includes a few million clones, 80% to 95% of them seen just once. The CDR3 has 12 residues. Germline loops: CDR1 MDHEN, CDR2 SYDVKM. Trimming stripped 1 base from V and 7 bases from J, with 5 bases between. The rearrangement links TRBV28 to TRBJ1-5; no definite D call. The sequence came from a man aged 18 to 35 in good health. Some clones in this sample may be carry-over from other donors' samples. The sequenced sample was naive CD4+ T cells from PBMCs. As to subset: CD45RA+ positively selected. The CDR3 coding sequence is TGTGCCAGCAGTTTATTATACCAGCCCCAGCATTTT. The encoded protein is CASSLLYQPQHF.